This T cell receptor beta chain derives from a study of T-cell reconstitution after alpha-beta-depleted transplantation in children. Using unique molecular identifiers, the investigators prepared the TCRbeta library. TCRdb re-derived calls from the PCR reads in MiXCR, one entry per CDR3 protein. This table holds over 300,000 distinct CDR3 sequences, approximately 10% found once. The table lists this clonotype with a few counts. Between the trimmed V and J ends, which lost 4 bases and 0 bases, there was a span of 10 bases. The CDR3 contains 15 residues. Germline values: CDR1 SGDLS, CDR2 YYNGEE. This TCR came from a human donor who donated a stem cell graft to a child with acute lymphoblastic leukemia. The sequencing used PBMCs from the stem cell graft donor, collected from the stem cell graft. V gene TRBV9 combines with J gene TRBJ2-2, with a tentative D call TRBD1 (7 bases). The CDR3 here is CASSQGGPNTGELFF. CDR3 nucleotide sequence: TGTGCCAGCAGCCAGGGGGGCCCGAACACCGGGGAGCTGTTTTTT.